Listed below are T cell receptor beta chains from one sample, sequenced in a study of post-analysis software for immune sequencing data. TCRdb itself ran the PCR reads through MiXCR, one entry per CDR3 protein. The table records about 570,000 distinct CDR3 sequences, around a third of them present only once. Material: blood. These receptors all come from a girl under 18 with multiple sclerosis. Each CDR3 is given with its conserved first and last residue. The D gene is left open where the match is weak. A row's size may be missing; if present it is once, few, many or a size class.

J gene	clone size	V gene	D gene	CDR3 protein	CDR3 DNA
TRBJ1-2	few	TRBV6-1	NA	CASSESPIWTGPTNYGYTF	TGTGCCAGCAGTGAATCTCCAATCTGGACCGGGCCCACTAACTATGGCTACACCTTC
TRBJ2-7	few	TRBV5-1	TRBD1	CASSDPQGSLEQYF	TGCGCCAGCAGTGATCCACAGGGGTCCTTAGAGCAGTACTTC
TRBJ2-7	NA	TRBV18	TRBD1	CASSPTNGGQADYEQYF	TGTGCCAGCTCACCTACAAACGGAGGACAGGCCGACTACGAGCAGTACTTC
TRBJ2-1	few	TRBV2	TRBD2	CASPSGGNNNEQFF	TGTGCCAGCCCTAGCGGGGGGAATAACAATGAGCAGTTCTTC
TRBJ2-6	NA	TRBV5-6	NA	CASSFYQATGANVLAF	TGTGCCAGCAGCTTCTATCAAGCCACTGGGGCCAACGTCCTGGCTTTC
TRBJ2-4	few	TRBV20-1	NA	CSASGGAAKNIQYF	TGCAGTGCTAGCGGGGGCGCGGCCAAAAACATTCAGTACTTC
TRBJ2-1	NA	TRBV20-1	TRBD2	CSALLAGASYNEQFF	TGCAGTGCGTTACTAGCGGGGGCCTCCTACAATGAGCAGTTCTTC
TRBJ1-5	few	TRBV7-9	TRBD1	CASSLDFGQGDQPQHF	TGTGCCAGCAGCTTAGACTTTGGACAGGGGGATCAGCCCCAGCATTTT
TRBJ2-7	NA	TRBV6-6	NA	CVSNKKGGPRNTYEQYF	TGTGTCAGCAATAAAAAGGGGGGGCCCAGGAATACCTACGAGCAGTACTTC
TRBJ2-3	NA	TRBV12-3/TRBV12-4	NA	CASNVDGSSTDTQYF	TGTGCCAGCAATGTCGACGGCTCCAGCACAGATACGCAGTATTTT
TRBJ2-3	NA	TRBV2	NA	CASMAGNTDTQYF	TGTGCCAGCATGGCAGGTAACACAGATACGCAGTATTTT
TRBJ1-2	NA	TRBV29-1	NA	CSVDAGNGYTF	TGCAGCGTTGATGCAGGGAATGGCTACACCTTC
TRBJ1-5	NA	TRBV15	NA	CATSRDQGRNQPQHF	TGTGCCACCAGCAGAGATCAGGGCAGAAATCAGCCCCAGCATTTT
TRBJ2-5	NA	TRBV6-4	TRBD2	CASSEDSGGHNEQYF	TGTGCCAGCAGTGAGGATAGCGGGGGTCACAATGAGCAGTACTTC
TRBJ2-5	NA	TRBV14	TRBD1	CASSQPGQVRGETQYF	TGTGCCAGCAGCCAGCCGGGACAGGTCAGGGGGGAGACCCAGTACTTC
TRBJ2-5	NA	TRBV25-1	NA	CATSPSRVQETQYF	TGTGCCACCTCACCGTCTAGGGTGCAAGAGACCCAGTACTTC
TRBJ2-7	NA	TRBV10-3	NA	CAISGQIEQYF	TGTGCCATCAGCGGACAGATCGAGCAGTACTTC
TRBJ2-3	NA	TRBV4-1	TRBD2	CASSQEAGGLAGATTDTQYF	TGCGCCAGCAGCCAAGAAGCGGGGGGACTAGCGGGGGCTACCACAGATACGCAGTATTTT
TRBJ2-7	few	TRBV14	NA	CASSQAGSKYSYEQYF	TGTGCCAGCAGCCAAGCAGGCAGCAAGTACTCCTACGAGCAGTACTTC
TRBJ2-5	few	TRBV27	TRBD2	CASSLYGGDQETQYF	TGTGCCAGCAGTTTATACGGGGGGGACCAAGAGACCCAGTACTTC
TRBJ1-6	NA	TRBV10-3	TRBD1	CAISEGQGGENSPLHF	TGTGCCATCAGTGAGGGACAGGGAGGTGAGAATTCACCCCTCCACTTT
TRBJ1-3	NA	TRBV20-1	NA	CSASGGVGNTIYF	TGCAGTGCTAGTGGGGGAGTTGGAAACACCATATATTTT
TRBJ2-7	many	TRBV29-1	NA	CSAEAGSSYEQYF	TGCAGCGCAGAAGCAGGGAGCTCCTACGAGCAGTACTTC
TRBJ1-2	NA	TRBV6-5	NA	CASKIQGSHLGVGYTF	TGTGCCAGCAAAATCCAGGGTTCCCATTTGGGCGTTGGCTACACCTTC
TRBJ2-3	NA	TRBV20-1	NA	CSARSPSDTDTQYF	TGCAGTGCTAGATCCCCGTCCGACACAGATACGCAGTATTTT
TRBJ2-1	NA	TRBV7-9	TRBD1	CASSLRGTGNNEQFF	TGTGCCAGCAGCCTTCGAGGGACAGGCAACAATGAGCAGTTCTTC
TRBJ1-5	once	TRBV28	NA	CASNTAVSNQPQHF	TGTGCCAGCAACACCGCGGTTAGCAATCAGCCCCAGCATTTT
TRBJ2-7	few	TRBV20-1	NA	CSARDSRAYEQYF	TGCAGTGCTAGAGACTCGCGCGCCTACGAGCAGTACTTC
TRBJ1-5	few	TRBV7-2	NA	CASSPRTNQPQHF	TGTGCCAGCAGCCCAAGGACCAATCAGCCCCAGCATTTT
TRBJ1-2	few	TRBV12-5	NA	CASGLAPRRQEGRRNYGYTF	TGTGCTAGTGGTTTGGCCCCCCGACGACAGGAGGGTCGTCGGAACTATGGCTACACCTTC
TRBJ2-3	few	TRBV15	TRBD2	CATSRRGLAGAADTQYF	TGTGCCACCAGCAGGAGGGGACTAGCGGGGGCCGCAGATACGCAGTATTTT
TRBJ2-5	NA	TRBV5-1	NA	CASSVGASGTTRETQYF	TGCGCCAGCAGCGTGGGGGCGTCCGGGACTACCAGGGAGACCCAGTACTTC
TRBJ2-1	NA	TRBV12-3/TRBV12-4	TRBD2	CASRVGGGDVEQFF	TGTGCCAGCAGGGTCGGCGGGGGGGATGTTGAGCAGTTCTTC
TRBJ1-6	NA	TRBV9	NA	CASSVEPLDSPLHF	TGTGCCAGCAGCGTAGAACCCTTGGACTCACCCCTCCACTTT
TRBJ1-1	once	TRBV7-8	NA	CASSDAGARITEAFF	TGTGCCAGCAGCGATGCGGGGGCGCGGATCACTGAAGCTTTCTTT
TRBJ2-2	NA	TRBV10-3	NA	CAISGGPNTGELFF	TGTGCCATCAGTGGGGGCCCTAACACCGGGGAGCTGTTTTTT
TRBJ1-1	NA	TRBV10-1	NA	CASSESKGNTEAFF	TGCGCCAGCAGTGAGTCGAAGGGCAACACTGAAGCTTTCTTT
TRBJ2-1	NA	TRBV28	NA	CAQDRRAGARNNEQFF	TGTGCCCAAGACCGGAGGGCGGGGGCTAGAAACAATGAGCAGTTCTTC
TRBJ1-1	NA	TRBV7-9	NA	CASSLDQNTEAFF	TGTGCCAGCAGCTTAGATCAGAACACTGAAGCTTTCTTT
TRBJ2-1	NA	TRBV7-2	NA	CASSLEGINEQFF	TGTGCCAGCAGCTTAGAAGGGATCAATGAGCAGTTCTTC
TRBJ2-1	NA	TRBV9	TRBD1	CASSVTGGFYNEQFF	TGTGCCAGCAGCGTAACAGGGGGCTTCTACAATGAGCAGTTCTTC
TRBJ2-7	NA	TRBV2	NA	CASSPPGVGFYEQYF	TGTGCCAGCAGCCCCCCGGGGGTTGGGTTCTACGAGCAGTACTTC
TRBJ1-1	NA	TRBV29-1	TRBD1	CSVKLPGQGSMNTEAFF	TGCAGCGTCAAACTGCCGGGACAGGGCTCCATGAACACTGAAGCTTTCTTT
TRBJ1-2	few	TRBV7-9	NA	CASSLSRERGYGYTF	TGTGCCAGCAGCTTAAGCCGGGAAAGAGGCTATGGCTACACCTTC
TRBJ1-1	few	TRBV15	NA	CATSRDRGENTEAFF	TGTGCCACCAGCAGAGACAGGGGAGAGAACACTGAAGCTTTCTTT
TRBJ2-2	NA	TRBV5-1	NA	CASSLIQTNTGELFF	TGCGCCAGCAGCCTGATACAGACGAACACCGGGGAGCTGTTTTTT
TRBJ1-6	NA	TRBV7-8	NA	CASSLGTAMGSPLHF	TGTGCCAGCAGCTTAGGGACTGCCATGGGGTCACCCCTCCACTTT
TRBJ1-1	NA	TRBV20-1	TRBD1	CSAYRPGGTEAFF	TGCAGTGCCTACAGACCAGGGGGCACTGAAGCTTTCTTT
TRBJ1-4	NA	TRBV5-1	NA	CASSLGEGANYEKLFF	TGCGCCAGCAGCTTGGGGGAAGGGGCGAATTATGAAAAACTGTTTTTT
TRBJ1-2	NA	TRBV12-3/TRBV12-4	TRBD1	CASSYPTGIYGYTF	TGTGCCAGCAGTTACCCGACAGGGATCTATGGCTACACCTTC